These 5 T cell receptor beta chains share one sample of origin, sequenced in a study of cytomegalovirus exposure and HLA in healthy donors. The protocol was immunoSEQ multiplex PCR, while the TCRdb copy is restricted to in-frame clones and leaves out a portion. The table includes 160,000 or so clones, around 89% detected once. The specimen was PBMCs. These receptors all stem from a man in his late teens or twenties in good health and CMV-seronegative.

V is TRBV15 and J is TRBJ2-2; no clear D gene. Germline CDR1 is LNHNV and CDR2 is YYDKDF (reference sequence). V dropped 1 base and J dropped 5 bases, with 14 bases sitting between them. The CDR3 loop spans 16 amino acids. The CDR3 loop is CATSRVQDKWTGELFF. The CDR3 DNA reads as TGTGCCACCAGCAGAGTCCAGGATAAGTGGACCGGGGAGCTGTTTTTT.

This rearrangement joins TRBV19 to TRBJ2-5, with D unresolved. Germline CDR1 reads LNHDA; CDR2 reads SQIVND (reference sequence). This CDR3 is built from 12 residues. V dropped 5 bases and J dropped 5 bases, with 9 bases sitting between them. DNA for the CDR3: TGTGCCAGTAGTTCTGCGAGGGAGACCCAGTACTTC. Translated: CASSSARETQYF.

The chain employs TRBV11-1 and TRBJ2-7; D is unclear. The germline V and J ends were trimmed by 4 bases and 0 bases, with 16 bases remaining between them. This CDR3 has 16 residues. CDR1 SGHAT and CDR2 FQDESV come from the germline V gene (reference sequence). Written as DNA, the CDR3 is TGTGCCAGCAGCTCGTTGACGGAGAAGCACTCCTACGAGCAGTACTTC. Its protein is CASSSLTEKHSYEQYF.

The V and J genes are TRBV9 and TRBJ2-1; 9 positions match TRBD2. Per germline, CDR1 SGDLS and CDR2 YYNGEE. Unmatched junction bases numbered 2, after V lost 0 bases and J lost 4 bases. This CDR3 spans 15 amino acids. The CDR3 protein is CASSVGGGEYNEQFF. The CDR3 bases are TGTGCCAGCAGCGTAGGCGGGGGGGAATACAATGAGCAGTTCTTC.

This chain's CDR3 is CASSLARRGTGRNEQFF. Written as DNA, the CDR3 is TGCGCCAGCAGCTTGGCCAGGAGAGGGACAGGGAGGAATGAGCAGTTCTTC. The chain recombines TRBV5-1 with TRBJ2-1, with TRBD1 matching 9 bases. The V gene's germline CDR1 is SGHRS and CDR2 YFSETQ. V dropped 0 bases and J dropped 7; count of bases not matched to a gene: 11. This CDR3 has 17 amino acids.